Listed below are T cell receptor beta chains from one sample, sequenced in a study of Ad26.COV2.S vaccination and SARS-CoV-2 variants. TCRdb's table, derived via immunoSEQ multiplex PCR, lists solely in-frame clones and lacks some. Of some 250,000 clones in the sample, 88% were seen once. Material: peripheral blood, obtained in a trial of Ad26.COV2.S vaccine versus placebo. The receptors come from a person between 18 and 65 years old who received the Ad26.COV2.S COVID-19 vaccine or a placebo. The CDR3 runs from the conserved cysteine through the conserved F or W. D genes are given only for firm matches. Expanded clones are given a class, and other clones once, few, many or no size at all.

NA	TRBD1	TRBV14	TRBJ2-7	TGTGCCAGCAGCCAATATGGGACAGGGGTTGACGAGCAGTACTTC	CASSQYGTGVDEQYF
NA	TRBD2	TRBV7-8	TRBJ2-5	TGTGCCAGCACCCTTTGGTCGAGCGGGAGCCAAGAGACCCAGTACTTC	CASTLWSSGSQETQYF
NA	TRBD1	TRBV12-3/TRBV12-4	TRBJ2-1	TGTGCCAGCGCAACGGGACAGTACAATGAGCAGTTCTTC	CASATGQYNEQFF
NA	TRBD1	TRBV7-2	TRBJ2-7	TGTGCCAGCAGCCCCCTCCGGGACAGGGGCTACGAGCAGTACTTC	CASSPLRDRGYEQYF
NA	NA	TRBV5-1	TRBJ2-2	TGCGCCAGCAGCTACCGGGACCCCAACACCGGGGAGCTGTTTTTT	CASSYRDPNTGELFF
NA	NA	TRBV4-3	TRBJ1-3	TGCGCCAGCAGCCAAGAACCCAGGGCTGGAAACACCATATATTTT	CASSQEPRAGNTIYF
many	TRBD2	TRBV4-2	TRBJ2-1	TGTGCCAGCAGCCAAGATGGGCCTAGCGGGGGGGCTAATGAGCAGTTCTTC	CASSQDGPSGGANEQFF
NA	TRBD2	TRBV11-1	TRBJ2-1	TGTGCCAGCAGCTTTACTAGCGGGAGGTACAATGAGCAGTTCTTC	CASSFTSGRYNEQFF
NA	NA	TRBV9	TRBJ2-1	TGTGCCAGCAGCCCCGAGTGGGGGCCCTACAATGAGCAGTTCTTC	CASSPEWGPYNEQFF
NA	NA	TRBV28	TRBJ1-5	TGTGCCAGCAGTTTCTCCTCCAGCAACAATCAGCCCCAGCATTTT	CASSFSSSNNQPQHF
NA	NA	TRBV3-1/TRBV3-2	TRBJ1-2	TGTGCCAGCAGCCAAGAGTCAGCAAGAGATGGCTACACCTTC	CASSQESARDGYTF
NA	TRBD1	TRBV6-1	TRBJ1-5	TGTGCCAGCAGTGAACCGTGGGGACAGCTTAGCAATCAGCCCCAGCATTTT	CASSEPWGQLSNQPQHF
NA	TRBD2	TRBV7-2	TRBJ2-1	TGTGCCAGCAGCTCCTGGATGGCGGGAGGGCTACTCAATGAGCAGTTCTTC	CASSSWMAGGLLNEQFF
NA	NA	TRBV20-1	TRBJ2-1	TGCAGTGCTAGTGGGGCTAGCAGTTACAATGAGCAGTTCTTC	CSASGASSYNEQFF
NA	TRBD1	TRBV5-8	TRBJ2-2	TGTGCCAGCACCGCAGGGACAGGGGTCACCGGGGAGCTGTTTTTT	CASTAGTGVTGELFF
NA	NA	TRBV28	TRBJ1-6	TGTGCCAGCAGTTTGGGTATTTCGGGGGGCTCCTATAATTCACCCCTCCACTTT	CASSLGISGGSYNSPLHF
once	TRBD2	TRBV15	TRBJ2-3	TGTGCCACCAGCAGTGAGCTAGGACTAGCGGGATCCACGCAGTATTTT	CATSSELGLAGSTQYF
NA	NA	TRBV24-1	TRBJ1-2	TGTGCCACCAGTGACGGGACTCCTGGCTACACCTTC	CATSDGTPGYTF
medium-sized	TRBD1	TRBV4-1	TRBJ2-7	TGCGCCAGCAGCCAAGAATTCCCAGGGGGCTCCTACGAGCAGTACTTC	CASSQEFPGGSYEQYF
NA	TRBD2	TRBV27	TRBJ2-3	TGTGCCAGCAGTATAACTAGCGGGAGAACCTCCACAGATACGCAGTATTTT	CASSITSGRTSTDTQYF
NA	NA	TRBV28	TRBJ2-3	TGTGCCAGCAGTTTTCGGAGGAGGGGTAGCACAGATACGCAGTATTTT	CASSFRRRGSTDTQYF
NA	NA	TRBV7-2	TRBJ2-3	TGTGCCAGCAGCTTAGGCTTGGACAGAACCACAGATACGCAGTATTTT	CASSLGLDRTTDTQYF
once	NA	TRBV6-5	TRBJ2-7	TGTGCCAGCAGTTACTCGCGGAGGGCCTCCTACGAGCAGTACTTC	CASSYSRRASYEQYF
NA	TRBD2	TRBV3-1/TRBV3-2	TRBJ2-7	TGTGCCAGCAGCCAGAGCGGGGTTCCCTACGAGCAGTACTTC	CASSQSGVPYEQYF
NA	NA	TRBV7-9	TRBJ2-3	TGTGCCAGCAGCTCGTCCCGGGGGGCGGGCACAGATACGCAGTATTTT	CASSSSRGAGTDTQYF
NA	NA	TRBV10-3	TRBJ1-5	TGTGCCATCAGTGAGTCTGGGGTTCAGCCCCAGCATTTT	CAISESGVQPQHF
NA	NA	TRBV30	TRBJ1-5	TGTGCCTGGAGCGATCAGGGGCATCAGCCCCAGCATTTT	CAWSDQGHQPQHF
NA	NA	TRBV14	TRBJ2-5	TGTGCCAGCAGCCAAGCGGGAGCCCAAGAGACCCAGTACTTC	CASSQAGAQETQYF
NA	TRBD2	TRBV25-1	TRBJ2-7	TGTGCCAGCAGTGCGGGACTAGTTGCAAACGAGCAGTACTTC	CASSAGLVANEQYF
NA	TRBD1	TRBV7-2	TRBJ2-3	TGTGCCAGCAGCTTATCAAATATCGGGACAGGGGGTAGCACAGATACGCAGTATTTT	CASSLSNIGTGGSTDTQYF
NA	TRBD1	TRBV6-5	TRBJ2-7	TGTGCCAGCAGCCCCCGCTGGGACAGGGGCTACGAGCAGTACTTC	CASSPRWDRGYEQYF
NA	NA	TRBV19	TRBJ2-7	TGTGCCAGTAGTATCCGTACTCAGGGGGAGCAGTACTTC	CASSIRTQGEQYF
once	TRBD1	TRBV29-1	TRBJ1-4	TGCAGCGTGGGGGGCGGACAGGGCAGGAATGAAAAACTGTTTTTT	CSVGGGQGRNEKLFF
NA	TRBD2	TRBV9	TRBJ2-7	TGTGCCAGCAGCGAGTCTTCACTAGCGCACTCCTACGAGCAGTACTTC	CASSESSLAHSYEQYF
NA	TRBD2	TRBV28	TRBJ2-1	TGTGCCAGCAGTTTAAGCGGAGCCGGGACTAACTTAAATGAGCAGTTCTTC	CASSLSGAGTNLNEQFF
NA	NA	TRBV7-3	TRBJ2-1	TGTGCCAGCAGCTTAGGAGGGATCAATGAGCAGTTCTTC	CASSLGGINEQFF
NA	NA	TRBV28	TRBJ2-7	TGTGCCAGCACCAACCGGGGCAGGGGGGTTGCCTACGAGCAGTACTTC	CASTNRGRGVAYEQYF
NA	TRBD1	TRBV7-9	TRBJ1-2	TGTGCCAGCAGCTTAGGACAGGGGCATAACTACACCTTC	CASSLGQGHNYTF
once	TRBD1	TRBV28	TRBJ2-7	TGTGCCAGCAGTTCCAACACCCTGGGACAGTTATCCTACGAGCAGTACTTC	CASSSNTLGQLSYEQYF
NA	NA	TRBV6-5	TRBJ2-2	TGTGCCAGCAAGTCTGAGGGTAACACCGGGGAGCTGTTTTTT	CASKSEGNTGELFF
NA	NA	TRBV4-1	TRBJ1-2	TGCGCCAGCAGCCAAGATCTAGGGCCTTATGGCTACACCTTC	CASSQDLGPYGYTF
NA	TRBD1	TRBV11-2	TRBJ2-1	TGTGCCAGCAACCAGAACGGACAGGGGAAATTGAATGAGCAGTTCTTC	CASNQNGQGKLNEQFF
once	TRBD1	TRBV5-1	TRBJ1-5	TGCGCCAGCAGCCTCACAGGGGCGAGCAATCAGCCCCAGCATTTT	CASSLTGASNQPQHF